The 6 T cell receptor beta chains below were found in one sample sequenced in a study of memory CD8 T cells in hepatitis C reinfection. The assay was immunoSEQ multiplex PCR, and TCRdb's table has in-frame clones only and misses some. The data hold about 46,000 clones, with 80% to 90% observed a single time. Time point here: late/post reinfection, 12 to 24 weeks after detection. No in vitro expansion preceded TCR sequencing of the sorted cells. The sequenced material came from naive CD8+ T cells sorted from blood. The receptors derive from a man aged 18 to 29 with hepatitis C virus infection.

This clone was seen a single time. The CDR3 is CASSIGGLNQPQHF. For the CDR3, the DNA is TGTGCCAGTAGTATAGGTGGCCTCAATCAGCCCCAGCATTTT. The chain uses TRBV19 and TRBJ1-5; D is uncertain. With 1 base removed from V and 3 bases from J, the gap between germline ends came to 7 bases. This CDR3 contains 14 residues. CDR1 is LNHDA and CDR2 is SQIVND in the germline V gene (reference sequence).

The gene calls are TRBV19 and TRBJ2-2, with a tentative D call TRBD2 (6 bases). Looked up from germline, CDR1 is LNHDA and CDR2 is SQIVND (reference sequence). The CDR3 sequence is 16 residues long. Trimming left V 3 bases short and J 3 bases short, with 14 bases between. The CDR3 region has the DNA TGTGCCAGTAGTATCTTCGGGGGATTTGACACCGGGGAGCTGTTTTTT. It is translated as CASSIFGGFDTGELFF.

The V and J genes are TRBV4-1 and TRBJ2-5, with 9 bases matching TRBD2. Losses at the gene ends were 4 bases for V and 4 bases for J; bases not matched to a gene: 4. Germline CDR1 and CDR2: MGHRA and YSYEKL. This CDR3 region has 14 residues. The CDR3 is CASSLSGGGETQYF. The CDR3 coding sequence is TGCGCCAGCAGCCTTAGCGGGGGCGGAGAGACCCAGTACTTC.

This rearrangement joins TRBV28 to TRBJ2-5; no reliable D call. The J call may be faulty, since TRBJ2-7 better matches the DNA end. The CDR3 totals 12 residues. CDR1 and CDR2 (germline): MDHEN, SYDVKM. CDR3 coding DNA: TGTGCCAGCAGTTTAGCCAACTACGAGCAGTACTTC. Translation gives CASSLANYEQYF.

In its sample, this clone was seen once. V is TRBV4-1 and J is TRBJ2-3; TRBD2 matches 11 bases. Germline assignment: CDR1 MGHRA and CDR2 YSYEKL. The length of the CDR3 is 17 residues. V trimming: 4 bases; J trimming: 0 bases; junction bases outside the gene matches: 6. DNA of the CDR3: TGCGCCAGCAGCCCGCGACTAGCGGGGTCTAGCACAGATACGCAGTATTTT. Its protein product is CASSPRLAGSSTDTQYF.

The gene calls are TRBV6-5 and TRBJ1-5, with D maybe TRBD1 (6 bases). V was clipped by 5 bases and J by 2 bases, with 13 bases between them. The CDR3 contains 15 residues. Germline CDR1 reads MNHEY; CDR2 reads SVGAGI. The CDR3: CASSQGILGNQPQHF. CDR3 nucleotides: TGTGCCAGCAGTCAGGGGATACTCGGCAATCAGCCCCAGCATTTT.